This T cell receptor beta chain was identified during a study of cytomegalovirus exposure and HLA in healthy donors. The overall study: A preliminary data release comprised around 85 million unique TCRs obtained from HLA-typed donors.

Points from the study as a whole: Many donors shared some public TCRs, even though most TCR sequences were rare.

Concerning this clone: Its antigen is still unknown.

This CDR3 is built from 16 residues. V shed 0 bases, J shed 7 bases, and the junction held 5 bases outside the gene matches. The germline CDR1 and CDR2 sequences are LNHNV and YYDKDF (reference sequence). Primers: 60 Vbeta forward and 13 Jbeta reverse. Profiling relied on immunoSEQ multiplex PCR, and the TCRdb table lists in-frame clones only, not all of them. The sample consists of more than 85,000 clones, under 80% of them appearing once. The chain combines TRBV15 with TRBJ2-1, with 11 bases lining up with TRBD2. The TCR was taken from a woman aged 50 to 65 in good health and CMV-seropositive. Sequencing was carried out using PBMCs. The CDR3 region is CATSRDWASGGNEQFF. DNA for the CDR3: TGTGCCACCAGCAGAGATTGGGCTAGCGGGGGGAATGAGCAGTTCTTC.